This T cell receptor beta chain derives from a study of metastatic and nonmetastatic thyroid tumors. Study context: Peripheral blood and tumor or nodule samples from malignant and benign thyroid patients were compared. Study-wide results and caveats: It was reported that TCR beta diversity was significantly higher in malignant thyroid tumors than benign nodules, in blood and tumor.

All patients were untreated before thyroid surgery. This clone was found many times. Its antigen is currently unknown. Germline V CDR1 and CDR2: LGHDT, YNNKEL (reference sequence). V shed 3 bases and J shed 8 bases, with 10 bases lying between them. CDR3 size: 12 residues. Original processing notes: In papillary thyroid cancer, a distant-metastasis classifier was built using CDR3 differences across clinicopathological groups. TCRdb re-processed the PCR reads through MiXCR. TCRdb, rather than the study authors, made the V and J calls. The sample has tens of thousands of clones; 15% to 20% are singletons.

The chain employs TRBV3-1 and TRBJ1-1; D is possibly TRBD1 (5 bases). The clonotype comes from a female donor with papillary thyroid cancer or a benign thyroid nodule (not recorded which). Some clones in this sample may be carry-over from other donors' samples. The sequenced sample was blood. CDR3 region: CASSQRGYEAFF. DNA of the CDR3: TGTGCCAGCAGCCAGAGGGGCTACGAAGCTTTCTTT.